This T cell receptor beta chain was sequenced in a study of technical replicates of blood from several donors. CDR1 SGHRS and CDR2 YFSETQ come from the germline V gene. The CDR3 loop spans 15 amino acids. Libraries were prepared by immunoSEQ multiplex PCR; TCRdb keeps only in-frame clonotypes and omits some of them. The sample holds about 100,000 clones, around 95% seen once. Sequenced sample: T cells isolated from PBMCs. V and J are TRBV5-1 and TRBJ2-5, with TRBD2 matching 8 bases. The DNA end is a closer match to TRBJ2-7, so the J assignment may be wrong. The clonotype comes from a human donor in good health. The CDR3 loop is CASSLRLANTYEQYF. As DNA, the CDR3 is TGCGCCAGCAGCTTGAGACTAGCGAACACCTACGAGCAGTACTTC.